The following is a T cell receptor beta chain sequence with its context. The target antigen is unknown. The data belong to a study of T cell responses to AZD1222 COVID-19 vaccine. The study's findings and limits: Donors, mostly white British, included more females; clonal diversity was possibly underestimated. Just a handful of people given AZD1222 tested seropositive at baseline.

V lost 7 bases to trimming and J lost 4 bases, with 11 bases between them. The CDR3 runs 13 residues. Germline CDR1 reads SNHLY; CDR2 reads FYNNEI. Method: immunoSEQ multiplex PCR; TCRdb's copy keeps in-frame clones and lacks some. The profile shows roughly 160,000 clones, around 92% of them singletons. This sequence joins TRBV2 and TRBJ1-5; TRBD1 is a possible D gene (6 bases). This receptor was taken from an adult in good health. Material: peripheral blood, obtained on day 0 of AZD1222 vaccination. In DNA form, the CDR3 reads TGTGCCAGCAAACGGACAGTTAATCAGCCCCAGCATTTT. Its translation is CASKRTVNQPQHF.